This T cell receptor (beta chain) comes out of a study of beta chain features in type 1 diabetes. cDNA synthesis used the whole RNA isolate, giving expressed TCRB sequences. The average read count of naive, central memory and regulatory T cell samples was some 3.9 million. The data were produced by immunoSEQ multiplex PCR, yet TCRdb's version contains in-frame clones alone and is incomplete. The sample consists of approximately 600,000 clones, around 12% of them appearing once. Markers CD45RO/CCR7/CD25/CD127/CD95/CD27 served to sort CD4+ naive, central memory, regulatory and stem cell-like memory cells. General observations from the study: Moderately but significantly shorter TCRB CDR3s were found in Type 1 diabetes patients in all four CD4+ subsets.

There are a few counts of this clone. Antigen unknown. There are 17 residues in the CDR3. Germline CDR1 and CDR2: SEHNR and FQNEAQ (reference sequence). J was trimmed by 4 bases and V by 2 bases; bases with no gene match: 9. Sequencing was performed on naive CD4+ T cells from blood. The chain joins TRBV7-9 to TRBJ2-3; 10 bases are shared with TRBD1. The source of this sequence is a man aged 25-40 years with type 1 diabetes. CDR3 DNA: TGTGCCAGCAGCTTACCTCGTGGGACAGGGGACGCAGATACGCAGTATTTT. It specifies CASSLPRGTGDADTQYF. Using reference TRBV7-9 and TRBJ2-3 for the parts outside the CDR3, the full variable domain is DTGVSQNPRHKITKRGQNVTFRCDPISEHNRLYWYRQTLGQGPEFLTYFQNEAQLEKSRLLSDRFSAERPKGSFSTLEIQRTEQGDSAMYLCASSLPRGTGDADTQYFGPGTRLTVL.